The clone carrying this T cell receptor beta chain has just a few counts. The antigen is undetermined. Unsorted PBMC DNA underwent sequencing on ten immunoSEQ deep assay plates. Original analysis: Quality scores were absent from the junction-only immunoSEQ sequences, so filtering differed. TCRdb's copy holds only in-frame clones and misses some; the assay was immunoSEQ multiplex PCR. The V and J calls and clone size come from that table; D and trimming were worked out from the DNA. Here the sample spans around 430,000 clones, 70% to 80% being singletons. The data stem from a study of shared clonotypes between healthy human individuals. Study-wide results and limits: Tissues were not sampled, only blood, and their repertoires likely differ. The authors expected sequencing depth to affect clonotype sharing among donors.

There are 14 residues in the CDR3. From germline, CDR1 is SGHTA and CDR2 FQGNSA. V gave up 5 bases and J gave up 2 bases; unmatched junction bases: 5. The specimen sequenced was PBMCs. This sequence joins TRBV7-2 and TRBJ2-7; 8 bases map to TRBD1. The receptor was derived from a middle-aged woman in good health. Some clones in this sample may be carry-over from other donors' samples. CDR3 amino acids: CASSLKQGAYEQYF. The CDR3 bases are TGTGCCAGCAGCCTTAAACAGGGGGCCTACGAGCAGTACTTC.